The 20 T cell receptor beta chains presented below share a single source sample, sequenced in a study of preoperative IRX-2 immunotherapy in early breast cancer. As for treatment: preoperative locoregional IRX-2 cytokine immunotherapy. Clones were read by immunoSEQ multiplex PCR, and TCRdb kept only the in-frame ones, dropping some. The data hold around 39,000 clones, with about 95% observed a single time. The sample was tumor tissue, taken after IRX-2 immunotherapy. These receptors were taken from a human donor with breast cancer.

V usage is TRBV5-1 and J usage is TRBJ2-1; D may match TRBD1 or TRBD2 (5 bases each). The CDR3 is made up of 13 amino acids. Germline V CDR1 and CDR2: SGHRS, YFSETQ. Trimming took off 4 bases at V and 7 bases at J, with 12 bases between the two ends. DNA of the CDR3: TGCGCCAGCAGCCTGGGGACGGATAATGAGCAGTTCTTC. Encoded protein: CASSLGTDNEQFF.

The chain couples TRBV7-9 to TRBJ2-1, with 8 bases aligning to TRBD2. Germline lookup yields CDR1 SEHNR and CDR2 FQNEAQ (reference sequence). J was trimmed by 14 bases and V by 5 bases; bases with no gene match: 14. This CDR3 has 14 residues. The CDR3 region is CASSTSTSARAEFF. In DNA form, the CDR3 reads TGTGCCAGCAGCACCTCGACTAGCGCGAGGGCGGAGTTCTTC.

CDR3 in DNA: TGTGCCAGTAGTCATTCCAGGGGAAGAGCTTTCTTT. Translated: CASSHSRGRAFF. The rearrangement joins TRBV19 to TRBJ1-1; the D gene is possibly TRBD1 (6 bases). Trimming shortened V by 5 bases and J by 10 bases, and 14 bases separated the two germline ends. Germline V gene data show CDR1 as LNHDA and CDR2 as SQIVND (reference sequence). CDR3 length equals 12 residues.

The rearrangement links TRBV6-6 to TRBJ1-6; possibly TRBD1 for D (6 bases). CDR1 is MNHNY and CDR2 is SVGAGI in the germline V gene (reference sequence). The CDR3 has 15 residues. V was shortened by 0 bases and J by 8 bases, with 11 bases between the two germline ends. CDR3 loop: CASSYSGGRDSPLHF. CDR3 sequence (DNA): TGTGCCAGCAGTTACTCTGGGGGCAGGGATTCACCCCTCCACTTT.

The chain uses TRBV11-2 and TRBJ2-5; D is unresolved. Per the germline V gene, CDR1 is SGHAT and CDR2 is FQNNGV. The CDR3 length is 13 residues. Between the trimmed V and J ends, which lost 6 bases and 0 bases, there was a span of 8 bases. CDR3 residues: CASSQQHQETQYF. The CDR3, as DNA: TGTGCCAGCAGTCAGCAACACCAAGAGACCCAGTACTTC.

DNA for the CDR3: TGCGCCAGCAGCATCGCCGGGGGAGAAGGCTACGAGCAGTACTTC. Residues: CASSIAGGEGYEQYF. This chain links TRBV5-1 with TRBJ2-7, with D possibly being TRBD2 (6 bases). Trimming shortened V by 4 bases and J by 3 bases, and 17 bases separated the two germline ends. CDR3 length: 15 amino acids. Germline V gene data show CDR1 as SGHRS and CDR2 as YFSETQ.

The chain employs TRBV10-3 and TRBJ1-1; TRBD1 might be the D (6 bases). Between the trimmed V and J ends, which lost 6 bases and 0 bases, there was a span of 11 bases. CDR3 length: 14 amino acids. Germline-derived CDR1 and CDR2 are ENHRY and SYGVKD. This chain's CDR3 is CAIRTGSMNTEAFF. CDR3 bases: TGTGCCATCAGAACAGGGTCCATGAACACTGAAGCTTTCTTT.

This chain joins TRBV5-1 and TRBJ2-7, with TRBD1 identical over 7 bases. The CDR3 length is 14 residues. V shed 2 bases, J shed 0 bases, and the junction held 2 bases outside the gene matches. Germline CDR1 SGHRS, CDR2 YFSETQ. Here the CDR3 DNA reads TGCGCCAGCAGCTTACAGGGGAGCTCCTACGAGCAGTACTTC. This gives the protein CASSLQGSSYEQYF.

V gene TRBV2 combines with J gene TRBJ1-3, with D tentatively TRBD1 (5 bases). CDR1 is SNHLY and CDR2 is FYNNEI in the germline V gene. The CDR3 extends over 13 amino acids. The V end was cut by 4 bases, the J end by 9 bases, with 13 bases between. In DNA form, the CDR3 reads TGTGCCAGCAGTGTGGACACATCTCGCACCATATATTTT. This gives the protein CASSVDTSRTIYF.

This clone appeared a single time. This rearrangement joins TRBV5-1 to TRBJ1-1, with D uncertain. The CDR3 contains 14 residues. Germline values: CDR1 SGHRS, CDR2 YFSETQ. V was clipped by 0 bases and J by 1 base, with 7 bases between them. In nucleotides, the CDR3 is TGCGCCAGCAGCTTGGACTCCCCGAACACTGAAGCTTTCTTT. Translated: CASSLDSPNTEAFF.

The chain combines TRBV4-3 with TRBJ2-1; D ambiguous. Germline V gives CDR1 LGHNA, CDR2 YSLEER. V was trimmed by 5 bases and J by 4 bases, leaving 15 bases between them. This CDR3 has 15 amino acids. The CDR3 here is CASSLRGTPYNEQFF. CDR3 coding DNA: TGCGCCAGCAGCTTAAGAGGCACTCCTTACAATGAGCAGTTCTTC.

The genes are TRBV6-6 and TRBJ1-1; possibly TRBD1 for D (6 bases). Trimming pared 0 bases from V and 2 bases from J, leaving 7 bases between. Germline lookup yields CDR1 MNHNY and CDR2 SVGAGI (reference sequence). The CDR3 is made up of 14 amino acids. CDR3 amino acids: CASSYSGTNTEAFF. The CDR3 nucleotides read TGTGCCAGCAGTTACTCGGGGACAAACACTGAAGCTTTCTTT.

The chain joins TRBV4-1 to TRBJ2-1; 9 nucleotides match TRBD1. With V trimmed by 2 bases and J by 8 bases, 7 bases remained unmatched. Germline lookup yields CDR1 MGHRA and CDR2 YSYEKL. The CDR3 extends over 15 amino acids. The CDR3 sequence is CASSQQDRGADEQFF. DNA for the CDR3: TGCGCCAGCAGCCAACAGGACAGGGGAGCGGATGAGCAGTTCTTC.

The rearrangement uses TRBV28 and TRBJ2-1; weak D call: TRBD2 (7 bases). The CDR3 is made up of 14 amino acids. V lost 4 bases to trimming and J lost 9 bases, with 16 bases between them. Germline V CDR1 and CDR2: MDHEN, SYDVKM. Here the CDR3 DNA reads TGTGCCAGCAGTTGGGGGGAGGGGGATACTGAGCAGTTCTTC. Its protein is CASSWGEGDTEQFF.

The J gene is TRBJ2-3, the V gene TRBV6-5; 9 nucleotides match TRBD1. Germline trimming cut 6 bases from V and 0 bases from J; bases unmatched to any gene: 4. The CDR3 contains 15 residues. The germline CDR1 and CDR2 sequences are MNHEY and SVGAGI. The CDR3 sequence is CASSGTGPSTDTQYF. CDR3 nucleotides: TGTGCCAGCAGCGGGACAGGGCCCAGCACAGATACGCAGTATTTT.

This chain links TRBV11-2 with TRBJ2-7; 7 bases fit TRBD2. This CDR3 region has 16 residues. Unmatched junction bases numbered 6, after V lost 1 base and J lost 0 bases. The V gene's germline CDR1 is SGHAT and CDR2 FQNNGV. Here the CDR3 DNA reads TGTGCCAGCAGCTTAGGCCCAGCGGGGATCTCCTACGAGCAGTACTTC. It encodes CASSLGPAGISYEQYF.

The chain employs TRBV29-1 and TRBJ2-5, with a tentative D call TRBD1 (6 bases). Germline-derived CDR1 and CDR2 are SQVTM and ANQGSEA. This CDR3 is built from 13 residues. The V gene lost 1 base and the J gene lost 4 bases, with 10 bases spanning the gap. CDR3 protein: CSVEASRGETQYF. CDR3 DNA sequence: TGCAGCGTTGAAGCATCCAGGGGAGAGACCCAGTACTTC.

This chain links TRBV28 with TRBJ1-4; D not certain. The CDR3 runs 14 residues. Germline V gene sequence: CDR1 MDHEN, CDR2 SYDVKM. Deletions cut 7 bases from V and 4 bases from J, with 13 bases between. CDR3 loop: CASTSGDNNEKLFF. As DNA, the CDR3 is TGTGCCAGCACCTCTGGAGACAATAATGAAAAACTGTTTTTT. Based on the CDR3 plus reference TRBV28 and TRBJ1-4, the full variable domain is DVKVTQSSRYLVKRTGEKVFLECVQDMDHENMFWYRQDPGLGLRLIYFSYDVKMKEKGDIPEGYSVSREKKERFSLILESASTNQTSMYLCASTSGDNNEKLFFGSGTQLSVL.

This chain links TRBV19 with TRBJ1-4; D gene unclear. V was trimmed by 4 bases and J by 6 bases, leaving 15 bases between them. Germline CDR1 reads LNHDA; CDR2 reads SQIVND (reference sequence). The CDR3 covers 15 residues. CDR3 in amino acids: CASSSGGLYDEKLFF. For the CDR3, the DNA is TGTGCCAGTAGTAGTGGTGGGCTGTATGATGAAAAACTGTTTTTT.

About this clone itself: This CDR3 is also generated by other DNA sequences in the sample. The chain recombines TRBV10-3 with TRBJ2-7; D is unclear. Germline CDR1 and CDR2: ENHRY and SYGVKD. Trimming pared 0 bases from V and 6 bases from J, leaving 3 bases between. CDR3 size: 11 residues. CDR3 amino acids: CAISESTEQYF. The DNA of the CDR3 is TGTGCCATCAGTGAGTCGACCGAGCAGTACTTC.